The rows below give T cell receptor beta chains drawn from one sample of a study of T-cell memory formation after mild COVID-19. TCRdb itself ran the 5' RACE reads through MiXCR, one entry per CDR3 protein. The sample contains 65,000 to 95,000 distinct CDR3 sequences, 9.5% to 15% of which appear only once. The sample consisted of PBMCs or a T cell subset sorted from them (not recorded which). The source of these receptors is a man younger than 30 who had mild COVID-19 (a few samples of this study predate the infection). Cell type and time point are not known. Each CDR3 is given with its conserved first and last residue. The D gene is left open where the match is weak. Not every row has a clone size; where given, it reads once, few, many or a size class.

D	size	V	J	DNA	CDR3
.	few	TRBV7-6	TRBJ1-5	TGTGCCAGCAGCACAGAGGTCAATCAGCCCCAGCATTTT	CASSTEVNQPQHF
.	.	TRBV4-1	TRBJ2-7	TGCGCCAGCAGCCAAGGGCCCAGGGGCGTCTACGAGCAGTACTTC	CASSQGPRGVYEQYF
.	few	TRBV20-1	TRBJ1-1	TGCAGTGCCCTGGTCCCCGTGGGGGCTTTCTTT	CSALVPVGAFF
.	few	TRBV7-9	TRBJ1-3	TGTGCCACGCCTCGGACACTATCTGGAAACACCATATATTTT	CATPRTLSGNTIYF
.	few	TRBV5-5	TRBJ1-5	TGTGCCAGCAGTCGGGGGGACATTTCAACCTATGGCAATCAGCCCCAGCATTTT	CASSRGDISTYGNQPQHF
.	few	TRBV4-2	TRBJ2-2	TGTGCCAGCAGCCAAGATAAAGATTGGGGGGCCGGGGAGCTGTTTTTT	CASSQDKDWGAGELFF
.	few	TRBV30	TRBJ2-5	TGTGCCTGGAGTGTTTACGTGTTAGAGACCCAGTACTTC	CAWSVYVLETQYF
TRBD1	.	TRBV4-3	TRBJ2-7	TGCGCCAGCAGCCAAGATGTCTTTACCGGGACAGGGGAGGACGAGCAGTACTTC	CASSQDVFTGTGEDEQYF
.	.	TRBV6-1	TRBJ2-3	TGTGCCAGCAGTGGGGGTTCGGTACAGGGCGCGGATACGCAGTATTTT	CASSGGSVQGADTQYF
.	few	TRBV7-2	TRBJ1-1	TGTGCCAGCAGCTTACACCCTGTTAACACTGAAGCTTTCTTT	CASSLHPVNTEAFF
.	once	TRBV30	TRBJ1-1	TGTGCCTGGAGTTTTAGGGTCAACACTGAAGCTTTCTTT	CAWSFRVNTEAFF
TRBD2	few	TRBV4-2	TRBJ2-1	TGTGCCAGCAGCCACGGGACTAGCGGGGGTGAGCAGTTCTTC	CASSHGTSGGEQFF
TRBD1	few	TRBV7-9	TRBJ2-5	TGTGCCAGCAGCAGGACAGGAACCCAAGAGACCCAGTACTTC	CASSRTGTQETQYF
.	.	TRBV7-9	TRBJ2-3	TGTGCCAGCAGCAACCACACAGATACGCAGTATTTT	CASSNHTDTQYF
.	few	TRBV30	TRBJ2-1	TGTGCCGGGGAGGTCATAGGCCTGAGCTCCTACAATGAGCAGTTCTTC	CAGEVIGLSSYNEQFF
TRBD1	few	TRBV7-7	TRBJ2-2	TGTGCCAGCAGCCCGGGGACAGGGGCCGGGGAGCTGTTTTTT	CASSPGTGAGELFF